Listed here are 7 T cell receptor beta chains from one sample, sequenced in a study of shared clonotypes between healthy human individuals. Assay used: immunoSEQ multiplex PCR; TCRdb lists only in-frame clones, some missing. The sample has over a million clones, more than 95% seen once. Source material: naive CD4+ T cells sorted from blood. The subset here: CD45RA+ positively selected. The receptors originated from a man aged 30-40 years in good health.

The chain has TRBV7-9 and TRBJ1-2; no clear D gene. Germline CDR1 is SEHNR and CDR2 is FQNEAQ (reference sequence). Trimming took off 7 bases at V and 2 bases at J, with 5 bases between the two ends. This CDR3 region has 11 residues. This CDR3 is CASTDNYGYTF. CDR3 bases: TGTGCCAGCACTGACAACTATGGCTACACCTTC.

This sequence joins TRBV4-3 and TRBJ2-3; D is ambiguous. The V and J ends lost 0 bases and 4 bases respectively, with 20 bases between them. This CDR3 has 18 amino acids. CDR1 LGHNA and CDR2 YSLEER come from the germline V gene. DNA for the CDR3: TGCGCCAGCAGCCAAGAATTACTTACTGGAGCCGGTGCAGATACGCAGTATTTT. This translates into CASSQELLTGAGADTQYF.

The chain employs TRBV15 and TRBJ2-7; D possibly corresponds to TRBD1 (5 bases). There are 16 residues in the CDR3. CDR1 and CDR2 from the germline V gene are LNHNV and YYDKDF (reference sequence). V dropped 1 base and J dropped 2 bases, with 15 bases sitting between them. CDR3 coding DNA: TGTGCCACCAGCAGAGGTCGGATGGGGCTTACCTACGAGCAGTACTTC. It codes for CATSRGRMGLTYEQYF. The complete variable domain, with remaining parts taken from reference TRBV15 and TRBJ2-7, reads DAMVIQNPRYQVTQFGKPVTLSCSQTLNHNVMYWYQQKSSQAPKLLFHYYDKDFNNEADTPDNFQSRRPNTSFCFLDIRSPGLGDTAMYLCATSRGRMGLTYEQYFGPGTRLTVT.

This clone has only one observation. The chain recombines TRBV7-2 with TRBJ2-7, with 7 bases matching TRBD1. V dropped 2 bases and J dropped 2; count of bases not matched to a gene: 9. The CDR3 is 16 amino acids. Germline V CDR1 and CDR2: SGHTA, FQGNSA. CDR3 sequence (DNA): TGTGCCAGCAGCTTACAATTCCGGGACAGTACCTACGAGCAGTACTTC. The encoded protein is CASSLQFRDSTYEQYF.

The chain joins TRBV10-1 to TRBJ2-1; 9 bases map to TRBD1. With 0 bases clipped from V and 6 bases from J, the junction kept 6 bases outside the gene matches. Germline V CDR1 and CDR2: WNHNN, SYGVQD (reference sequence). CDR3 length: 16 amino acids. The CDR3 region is CASSESRRQGGNEQFF. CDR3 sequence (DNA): TGCGCCAGCAGTGAGTCTCGACGACAGGGGGGCAATGAGCAGTTCTTC.

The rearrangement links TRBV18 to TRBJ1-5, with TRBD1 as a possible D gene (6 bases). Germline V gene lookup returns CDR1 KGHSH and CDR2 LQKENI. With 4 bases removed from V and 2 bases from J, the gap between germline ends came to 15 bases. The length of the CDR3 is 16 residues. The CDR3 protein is CASSLSSGVGNQPQHF. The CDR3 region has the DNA TGTGCCAGCTCACTCTCATCAGGGGTGGGCAATCAGCCCCAGCATTTT.

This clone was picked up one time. The CDR3 sequence: CASSERGDIQPQHF. The CDR3 bases are TGTGCCAGCAGTGAAAGGGGGGACATACAGCCCCAGCATTTT. The chain combines TRBV6-1 with TRBJ1-5; possible D gene TRBD1, 6 bases. The germline V gene encodes CDR1 MNHNS and CDR2 SASEGT. The CDR3 spans 14 residues. Trimming cost V 2 bases and J 7 bases, with 12 bases left between them.